This section outlines one T cell receptor (beta chain) sequence together with its context. Participants had chemo-refractory metastatic non-small-cell lung cancer and were treated with focal radiation plus ipilimumab CTLA-4 blockade. The source of the sample is a study of radiotherapy plus CTLA-4 blockade in lung cancer. Profiling relied on immunoSEQ multiplex PCR, and the TCRdb table lists in-frame clones only, not all of them. The sample carries more than 65,000 clones, roughly four fifths recorded once. Germline CDR1 is LGHNA and CDR2 is YNFKEQ. This CDR3 is 16 amino acids long. V lost 1 base, J lost 7 bases, and 4 bases stayed unmatched.

The receptor comes from a human donor with non-small cell lung cancer who had stable disease on radiotherapy plus ipilimumab. This sequence joins TRBV4-2 and TRBJ2-1; TRBD2 agrees at 13 bases. The sample here was peripheral blood, taken from a patient treated with radiotherapy plus ipilimumab. The CDR3 nucleotides read TGTGCCAGCAGCCAAGTAACTAGCGGGAGGGGAAATGAGCAGTTCTTC. Translating it yields CASSQVTSGRGNEQFF.